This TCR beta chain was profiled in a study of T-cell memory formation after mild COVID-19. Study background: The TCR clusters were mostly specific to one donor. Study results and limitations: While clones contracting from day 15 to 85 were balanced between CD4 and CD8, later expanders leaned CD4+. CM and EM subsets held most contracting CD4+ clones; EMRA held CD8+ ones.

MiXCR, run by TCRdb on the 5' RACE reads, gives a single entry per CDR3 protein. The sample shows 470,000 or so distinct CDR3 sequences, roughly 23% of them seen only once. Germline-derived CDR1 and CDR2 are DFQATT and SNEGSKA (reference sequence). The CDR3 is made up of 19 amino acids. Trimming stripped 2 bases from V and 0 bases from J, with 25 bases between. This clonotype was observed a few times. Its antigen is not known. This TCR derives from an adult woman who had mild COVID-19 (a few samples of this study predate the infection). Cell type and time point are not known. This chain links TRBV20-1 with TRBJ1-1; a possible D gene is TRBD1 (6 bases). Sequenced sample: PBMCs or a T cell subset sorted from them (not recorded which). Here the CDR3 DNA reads TGCAGTGCTAGAAGCGTCAGACAGGCCCTCCTGTACATGAACACTGAAGCTTTCTTT. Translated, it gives CSARSVRQALLYMNTEAFF.